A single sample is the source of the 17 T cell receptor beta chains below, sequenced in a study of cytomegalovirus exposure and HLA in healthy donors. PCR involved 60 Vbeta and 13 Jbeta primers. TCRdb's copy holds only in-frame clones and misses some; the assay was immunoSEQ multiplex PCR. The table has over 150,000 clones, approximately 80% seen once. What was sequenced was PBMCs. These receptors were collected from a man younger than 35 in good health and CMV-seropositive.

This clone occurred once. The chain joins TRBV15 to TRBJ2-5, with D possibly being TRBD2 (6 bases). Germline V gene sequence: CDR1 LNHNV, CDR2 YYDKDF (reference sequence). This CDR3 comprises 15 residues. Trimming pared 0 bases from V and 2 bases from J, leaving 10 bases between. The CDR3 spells CATSRDGGSQETQYF. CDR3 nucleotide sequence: TGTGCCACCAGCAGAGATGGAGGGAGTCAAGAGACCCAGTACTTC.

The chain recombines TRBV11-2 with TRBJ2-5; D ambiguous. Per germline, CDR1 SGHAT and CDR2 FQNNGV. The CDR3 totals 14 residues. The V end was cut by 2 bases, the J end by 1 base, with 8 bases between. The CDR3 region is CASSLSLAQETQYF. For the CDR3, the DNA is TGTGCCAGCAGCTTAAGCCTTGCCCAAGAGACCCAGTACTTC.

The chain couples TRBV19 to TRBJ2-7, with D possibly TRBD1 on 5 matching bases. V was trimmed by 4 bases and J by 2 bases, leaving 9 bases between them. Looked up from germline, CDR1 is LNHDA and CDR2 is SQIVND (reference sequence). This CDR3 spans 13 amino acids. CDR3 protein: CASSTQGTYEQYF. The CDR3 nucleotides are TGTGCCAGTAGTACTCAGGGTACCTACGAGCAGTACTTC.

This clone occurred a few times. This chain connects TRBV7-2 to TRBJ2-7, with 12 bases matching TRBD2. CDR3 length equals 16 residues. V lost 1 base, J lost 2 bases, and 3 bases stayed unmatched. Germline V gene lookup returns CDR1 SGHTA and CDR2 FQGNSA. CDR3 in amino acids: CASSLGLAGGAYEQYF. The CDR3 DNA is TGTGCCAGCAGCTTAGGTCTAGCGGGGGGGGCCTACGAGCAGTACTTC.

The CDR3 loop is CASSLDRYQPQHF. CDR3 sequence (DNA): TGTGCCAGCAGCTTGGACAGATATCAGCCCCAGCATTTT. The rearrangement joins TRBV5-8 to TRBJ1-5; unclear D gene. Trimming stripped 0 bases from V and 5 bases from J, with 6 bases between. This CDR3 has 13 amino acids. CDR1 and CDR2 from the germline V gene are SGHTS and YDEGEE.

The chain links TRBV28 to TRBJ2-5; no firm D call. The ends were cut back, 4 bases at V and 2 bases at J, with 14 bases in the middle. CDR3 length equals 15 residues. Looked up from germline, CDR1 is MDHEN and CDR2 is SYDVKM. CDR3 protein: CASSSVTTAQETQYF. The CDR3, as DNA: TGTGCCAGCAGTTCGGTTACCACAGCACAAGAGACCCAGTACTTC. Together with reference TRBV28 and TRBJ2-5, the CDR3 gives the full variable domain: DVKVTQSSRYLVKRTGEKVFLECVQDMDHENMFWYRQDPGLGLRLIYFSYDVKMKEKGDIPEGYSVSREKKERFSLILESASTNQTSMYLCASSSVTTAQETQYFGPGTRLLVL.

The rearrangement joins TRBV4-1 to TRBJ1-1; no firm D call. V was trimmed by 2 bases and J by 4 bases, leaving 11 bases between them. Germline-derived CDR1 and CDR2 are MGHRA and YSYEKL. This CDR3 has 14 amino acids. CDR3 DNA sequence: TGCGCCAGCAGCCAACTTACGCGGGCCACTGAAGCTTTCTTT. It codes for CASSQLTRATEAFF.

CDR3 nucleotide sequence: TGTGCCAGCAGCAACAGGGGGCAGTGGGTAGAGACCCAGTACTTC. Its protein product is CASSNRGQWVETQYF. This sequence joins TRBV5-5 and TRBJ2-5; the match to TRBD1 covers 9 bases. V gave up 4 bases and J gave up 4 bases; unmatched junction bases: 8. The CDR3 is 15 residues long. CDR1 and CDR2 (germline): SGHKS, YYEKEE (reference sequence).

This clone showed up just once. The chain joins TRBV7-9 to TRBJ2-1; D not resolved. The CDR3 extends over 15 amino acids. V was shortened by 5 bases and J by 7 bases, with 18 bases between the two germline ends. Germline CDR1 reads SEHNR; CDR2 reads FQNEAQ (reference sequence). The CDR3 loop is CASSLFPRSENEQFF. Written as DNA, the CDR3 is TGTGCCAGCAGCCTTTTCCCGAGGTCGGAGAATGAGCAGTTCTTC.

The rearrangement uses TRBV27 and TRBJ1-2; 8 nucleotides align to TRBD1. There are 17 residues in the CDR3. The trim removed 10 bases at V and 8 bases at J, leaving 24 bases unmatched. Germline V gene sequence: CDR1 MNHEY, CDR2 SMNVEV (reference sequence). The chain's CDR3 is CATRSPAQGAPDWGYTF. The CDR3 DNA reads TGTGCCACCCGCTCTCCAGCGCAGGGGGCTCCCGACTGGGGCTACACCTTC.

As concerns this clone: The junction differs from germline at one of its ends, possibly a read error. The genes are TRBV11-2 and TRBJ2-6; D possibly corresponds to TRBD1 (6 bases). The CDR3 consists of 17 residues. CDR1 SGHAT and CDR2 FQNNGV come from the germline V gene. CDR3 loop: CASSLSFRGSGANGLTF. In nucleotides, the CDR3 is TGTGCCAGCAGCTTATCGTTCAGGGGATCAGGGGCCAACGGCCTGACTTTC.

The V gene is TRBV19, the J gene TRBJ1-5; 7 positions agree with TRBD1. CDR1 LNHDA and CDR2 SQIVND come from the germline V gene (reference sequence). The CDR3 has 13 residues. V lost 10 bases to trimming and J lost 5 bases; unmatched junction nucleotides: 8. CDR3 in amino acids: CATLGTDYQPQHF. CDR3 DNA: TGTGCCACCCTGGGGACAGATTATCAGCCCCAGCATTTT.

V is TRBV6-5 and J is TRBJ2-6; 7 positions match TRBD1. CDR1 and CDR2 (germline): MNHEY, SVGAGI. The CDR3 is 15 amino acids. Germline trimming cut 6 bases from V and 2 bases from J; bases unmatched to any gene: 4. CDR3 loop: CASRLRGTGANVLTF. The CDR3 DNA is TGTGCCAGCAGACTCAGGGGGACTGGGGCCAACGTCCTGACTTTC.

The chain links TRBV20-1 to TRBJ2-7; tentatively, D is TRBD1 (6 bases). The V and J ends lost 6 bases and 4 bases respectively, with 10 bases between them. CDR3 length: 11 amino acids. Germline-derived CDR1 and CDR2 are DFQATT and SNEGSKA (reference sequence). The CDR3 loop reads CSAPGHYEQYF. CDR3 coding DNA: TGCAGTGCACCGGGACATTACGAGCAGTACTTC.

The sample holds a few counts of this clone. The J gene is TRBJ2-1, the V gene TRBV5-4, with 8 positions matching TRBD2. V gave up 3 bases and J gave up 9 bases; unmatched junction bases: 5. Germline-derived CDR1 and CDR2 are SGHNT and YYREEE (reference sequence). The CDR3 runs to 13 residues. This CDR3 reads CASSYNSGAEQFF. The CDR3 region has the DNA TGTGCCAGCAGCTATAATAGCGGGGCTGAGCAGTTCTTC.

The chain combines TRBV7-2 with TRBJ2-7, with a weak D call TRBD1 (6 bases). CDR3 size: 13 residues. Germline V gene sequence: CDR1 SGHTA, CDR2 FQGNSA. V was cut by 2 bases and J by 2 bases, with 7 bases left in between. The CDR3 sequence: CASSLYRAYEQYF. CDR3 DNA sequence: TGTGCCAGCAGCTTATACAGGGCCTACGAGCAGTACTTC. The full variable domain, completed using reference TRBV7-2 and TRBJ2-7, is GAGVSQSPSNKVTEKGKDVELRCDPISGHTALYWYRQSLGQGLEFLIYFQGNSAPDKSGLPSDRFSAERTGGSVSTLTIQRTQQEDSAVYLCASSLYRAYEQYFGPGTRLTVT.

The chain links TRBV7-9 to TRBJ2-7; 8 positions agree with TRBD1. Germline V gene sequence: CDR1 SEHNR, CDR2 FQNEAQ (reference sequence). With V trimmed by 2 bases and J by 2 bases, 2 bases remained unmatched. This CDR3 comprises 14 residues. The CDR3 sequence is CASSLRDRPYEQYF. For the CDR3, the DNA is TGTGCCAGCAGCTTAAGGGACAGGCCCTACGAGCAGTACTTC. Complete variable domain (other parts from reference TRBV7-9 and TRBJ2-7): DTGVSQNPRHKITKRGQNVTFRCDPISEHNRLYWYRQTLGQGPEFLTYFQNEAQLEKSRLLSDRFSAERPKGSFSTLEIQRTEQGDSAMYLCASSLRDRPYEQYFGPGTRLTVT.